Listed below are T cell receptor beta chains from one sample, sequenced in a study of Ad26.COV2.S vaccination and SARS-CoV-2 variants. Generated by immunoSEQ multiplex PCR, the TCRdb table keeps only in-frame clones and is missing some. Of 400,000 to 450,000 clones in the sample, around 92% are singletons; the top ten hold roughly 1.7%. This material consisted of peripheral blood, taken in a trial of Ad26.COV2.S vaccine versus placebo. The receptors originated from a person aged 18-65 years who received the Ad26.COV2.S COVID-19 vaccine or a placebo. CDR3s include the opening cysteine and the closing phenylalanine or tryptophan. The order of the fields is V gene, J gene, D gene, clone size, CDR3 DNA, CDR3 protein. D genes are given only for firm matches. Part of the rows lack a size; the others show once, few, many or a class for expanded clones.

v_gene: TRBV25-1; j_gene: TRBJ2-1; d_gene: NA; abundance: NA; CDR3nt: TGTGCCAGCAGTGAACAAGCAGGGCTGGATGAGCAGTTCTTC; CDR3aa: CASSEQAGLDEQFF
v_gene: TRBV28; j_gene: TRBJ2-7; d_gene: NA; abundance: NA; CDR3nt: TGTGCCAGCAGTTTGGGGGGTTCGGGCAGAGACGAGCAGTACTTC; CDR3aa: CASSLGGSGRDEQYF
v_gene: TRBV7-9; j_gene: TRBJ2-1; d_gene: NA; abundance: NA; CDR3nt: TGTGCCAGCAGCTTCAGCAGGGCCAATGAGCAGTTCTTC; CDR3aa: CASSFSRANEQFF
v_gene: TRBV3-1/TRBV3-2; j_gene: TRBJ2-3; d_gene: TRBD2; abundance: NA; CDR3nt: TGTGCCAGCAGTCCCAGCGGGGGGGCAGCAGATACGCAGTATTTT; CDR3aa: CASSPSGGAADTQYF
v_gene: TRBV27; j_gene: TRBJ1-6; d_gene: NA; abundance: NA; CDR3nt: TGTGCCAGCAGTCCAGAGTACAGGGAGGATTCACCCCTCCACTTT; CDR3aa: CASSPEYREDSPLHF
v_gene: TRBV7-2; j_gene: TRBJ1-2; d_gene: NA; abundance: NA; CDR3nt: TGTGCCAGCAGCTTAAGCAGGGGAGTTGGCTACACCTTC; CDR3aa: CASSLSRGVGYTF
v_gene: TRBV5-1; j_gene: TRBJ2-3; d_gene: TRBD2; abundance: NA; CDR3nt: TGCGCCAGCACCGTGAGCGGGGGAAGGACAGATACGCAGTATTTT; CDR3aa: CASTVSGGRTDTQYF
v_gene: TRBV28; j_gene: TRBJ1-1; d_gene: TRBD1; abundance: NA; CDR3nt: TGTGCCAGCAGTGGACCGGGACAGGTGGGCACTGAAGCTTTCTTT; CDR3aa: CASSGPGQVGTEAFF
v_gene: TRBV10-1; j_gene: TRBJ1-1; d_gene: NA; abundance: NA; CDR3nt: TGCGCCAGCAGTGAGGACAGTCGTCCAAACACTGAAGCTTTCTTT; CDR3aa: CASSEDSRPNTEAFF
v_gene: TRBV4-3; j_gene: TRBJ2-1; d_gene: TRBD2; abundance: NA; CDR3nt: TGCGCCAGCAGCCAAGACGTAAGCGGGGGCTCCCCCCACTACAATGAGCAGTTCTTC; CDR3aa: CASSQDVSGGSPHYNEQFF
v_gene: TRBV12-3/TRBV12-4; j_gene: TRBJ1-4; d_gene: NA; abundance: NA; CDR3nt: TGTGCCAGCAGTGACTCTTATGAAAAACTGTTTTTT; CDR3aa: CASSDSYEKLFF
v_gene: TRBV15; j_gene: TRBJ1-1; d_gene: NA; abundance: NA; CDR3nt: TGTGCCACCAGCTTGGCAGGGGTCACTGAAGCTTTCTTT; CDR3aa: CATSLAGVTEAFF
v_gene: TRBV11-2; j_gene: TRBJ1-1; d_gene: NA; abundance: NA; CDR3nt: TGTGCCAGCAGAAGAACAGGGTCCACTGAAGCTTTCTTT; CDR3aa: CASRRTGSTEAFF
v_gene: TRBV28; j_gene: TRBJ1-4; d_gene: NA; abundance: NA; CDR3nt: TGTGCCAGCAGTTTAGGGTCATGGGGGGCGGATGAAAAACTGTTTTTT; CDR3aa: CASSLGSWGADEKLFF
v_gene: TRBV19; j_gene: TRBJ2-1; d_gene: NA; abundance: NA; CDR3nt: TGTGCCAGTAAAAGAGGGGGGGTACTCTACAATGAGCAGTTCTTC; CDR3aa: CASKRGGVLYNEQFF
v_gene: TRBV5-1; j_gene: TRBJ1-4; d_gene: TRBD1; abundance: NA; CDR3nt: TGCGCCAGCAGCCTCACGACAGGGGTGAATGAAAAACTGTTTTTT; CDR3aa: CASSLTTGVNEKLFF
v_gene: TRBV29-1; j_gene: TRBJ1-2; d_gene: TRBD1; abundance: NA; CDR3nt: TGCAGCGTTGAAGATTCTACAGGGGGCGACGGCTACACCTTC; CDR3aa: CSVEDSTGGDGYTF
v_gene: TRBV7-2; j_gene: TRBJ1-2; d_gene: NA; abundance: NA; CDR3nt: TGTGCCAGCAGCTCACGACAGAACTATGGCTACACCTTC; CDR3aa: CASSSRQNYGYTF
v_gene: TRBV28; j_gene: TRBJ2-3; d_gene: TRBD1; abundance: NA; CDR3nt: TGTGCCAGCAGTCCCGAGGGACAGGGGTTGGCAGATACGCAGTATTTT; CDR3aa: CASSPEGQGLADTQYF
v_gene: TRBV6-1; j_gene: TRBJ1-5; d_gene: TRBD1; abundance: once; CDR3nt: TGTGCCAGCAGTGAAGAACTGGGACAGGGAAGTTATCAGCCCCAGCATTTT; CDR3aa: CASSEELGQGSYQPQHF
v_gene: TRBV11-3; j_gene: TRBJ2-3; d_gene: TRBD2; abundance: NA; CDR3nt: TGTGCCAGCAGCACCGGACTAGCGGGGGCTCCGGATACGCAGTATTTT; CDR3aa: CASSTGLAGAPDTQYF
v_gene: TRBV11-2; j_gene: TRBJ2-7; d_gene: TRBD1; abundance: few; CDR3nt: TGTGCCAGCAGCTTACGGGACAGACCCTACGAGCAGTACTTC; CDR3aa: CASSLRDRPYEQYF
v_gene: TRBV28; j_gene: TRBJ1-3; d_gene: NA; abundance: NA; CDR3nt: TGTGCCAGCAGTTCTGGAAACACCATATATTTT; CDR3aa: CASSSGNTIYF
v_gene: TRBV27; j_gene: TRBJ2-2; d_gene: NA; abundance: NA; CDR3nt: TGTGCCAGCAGTTTATGGTCCACCGGGGAGCTGTTTTTT; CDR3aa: CASSLWSTGELFF
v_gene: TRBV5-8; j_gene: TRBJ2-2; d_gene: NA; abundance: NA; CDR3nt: TGTGCCAGCAGCTTGTCTATCGGGGAGCTGTTTTTT; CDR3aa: CASSLSIGELFF
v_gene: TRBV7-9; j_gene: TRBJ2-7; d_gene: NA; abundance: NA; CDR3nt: TGTGCCAGCAGCCAATCGGCCCAAGTGAAGAGCGAGCAGTACTTC; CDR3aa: CASSQSAQVKSEQYF
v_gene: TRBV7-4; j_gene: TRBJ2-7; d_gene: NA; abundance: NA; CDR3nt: TGTGCCAGCCCCGGGGGGCAGTCCTACGAGCAGTACTTC; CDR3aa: CASPGGQSYEQYF
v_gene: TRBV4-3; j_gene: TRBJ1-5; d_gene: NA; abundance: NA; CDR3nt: TGCGCCAGCAGCCAAGATTGGGGGGGTGGGGATAGCAATCAGCCCCAGCATTTT; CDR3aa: CASSQDWGGGDSNQPQHF
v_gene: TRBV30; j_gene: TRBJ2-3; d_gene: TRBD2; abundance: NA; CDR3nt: TGTGCCTGGAGTAGCTGGCGGGGGGGCAAAGATACGCAGTATTTT; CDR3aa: CAWSSWRGGKDTQYF
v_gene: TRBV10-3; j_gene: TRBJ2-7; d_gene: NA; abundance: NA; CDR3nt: TGTGCCATCAGTGTGGATCGCACCTACGAGCAGTACTTC; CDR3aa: CAISVDRTYEQYF
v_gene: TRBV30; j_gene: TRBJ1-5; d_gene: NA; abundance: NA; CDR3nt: TGTGCCTGGAGTGTTACCGGAAATCAGCCCCAGCATTTT; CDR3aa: CAWSVTGNQPQHF
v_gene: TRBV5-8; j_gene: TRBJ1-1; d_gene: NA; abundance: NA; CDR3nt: TGTGCCAGCAGCCGGACAGAATCGAACACTGAAGCTTTCTTT; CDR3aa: CASSRTESNTEAFF
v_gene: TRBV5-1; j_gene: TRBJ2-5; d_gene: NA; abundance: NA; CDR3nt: TGCGCCAGCAGCCCCGCGGCTCGGGAGACCCAGTACTTC; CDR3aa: CASSPAARETQYF
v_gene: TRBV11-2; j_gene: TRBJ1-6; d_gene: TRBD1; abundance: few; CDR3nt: TGTGCCAGCAGCTTGACCGCTCAGGGGGCCTCACCCCTCCACTTT; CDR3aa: CASSLTAQGASPLHF
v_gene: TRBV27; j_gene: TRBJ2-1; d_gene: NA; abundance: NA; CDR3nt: TGTGCCAGCAGCTCCTTGGGGGACAATGAGCAGTTCTTC; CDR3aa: CASSSLGDNEQFF
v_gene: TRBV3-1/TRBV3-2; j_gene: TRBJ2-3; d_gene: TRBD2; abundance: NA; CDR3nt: TGTGCCAGCAGCCTGGGACTACCGATCACAGATACGCAGTATTTT; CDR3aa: CASSLGLPITDTQYF
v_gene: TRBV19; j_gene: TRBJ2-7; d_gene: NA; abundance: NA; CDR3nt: TGTGCCAGTAGTATAGGCTACGAGCAGTACTTC; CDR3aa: CASSIGYEQYF
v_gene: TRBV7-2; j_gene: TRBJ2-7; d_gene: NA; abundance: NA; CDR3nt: TGTGCCAGCAGCTTAGGTGACTTATACGAGCAGTACTTC; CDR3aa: CASSLGDLYEQYF
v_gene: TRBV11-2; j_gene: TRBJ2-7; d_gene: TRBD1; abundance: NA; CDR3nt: TGTGCCAGCAGCCCCGGACAGGGCTACGAGCAGTACTTC; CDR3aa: CASSPGQGYEQYF
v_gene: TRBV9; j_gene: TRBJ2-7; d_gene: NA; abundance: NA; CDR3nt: TGTGCCAGCAGCATCGACACGGGTCCCTACGAGCAGTACTTC; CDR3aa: CASSIDTGPYEQYF
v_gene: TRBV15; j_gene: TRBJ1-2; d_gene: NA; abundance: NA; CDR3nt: TGTGCCACCAGCAGTTCTCCGGGAATTCGGGACTACCATGGCTACACCTTC; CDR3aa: CATSSSPGIRDYHGYTF
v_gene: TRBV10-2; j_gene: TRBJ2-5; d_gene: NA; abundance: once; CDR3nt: TGCGCCAGCAGTTCACAGGGTCGGGTGGAGACCCAGTACTTC; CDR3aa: CASSSQGRVETQYF
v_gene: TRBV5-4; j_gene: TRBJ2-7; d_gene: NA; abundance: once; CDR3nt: TGTGCCAGCAGCTTAGAACAGGGTTACGAGCAGTACTTC; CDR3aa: CASSLEQGYEQYF